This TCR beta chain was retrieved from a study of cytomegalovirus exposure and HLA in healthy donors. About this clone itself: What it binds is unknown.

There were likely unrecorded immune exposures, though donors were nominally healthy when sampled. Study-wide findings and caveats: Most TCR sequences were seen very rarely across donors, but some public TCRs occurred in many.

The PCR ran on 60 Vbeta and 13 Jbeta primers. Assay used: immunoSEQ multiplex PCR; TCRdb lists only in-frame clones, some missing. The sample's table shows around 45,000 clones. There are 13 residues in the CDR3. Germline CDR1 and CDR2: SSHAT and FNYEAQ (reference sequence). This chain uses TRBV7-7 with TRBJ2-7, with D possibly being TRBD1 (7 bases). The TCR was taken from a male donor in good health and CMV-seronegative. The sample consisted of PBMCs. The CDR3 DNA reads TGTGCTGGGGGGACGACAGGGATATACGAGCAGTACTTC. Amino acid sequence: CAGGTTGIYEQYF.